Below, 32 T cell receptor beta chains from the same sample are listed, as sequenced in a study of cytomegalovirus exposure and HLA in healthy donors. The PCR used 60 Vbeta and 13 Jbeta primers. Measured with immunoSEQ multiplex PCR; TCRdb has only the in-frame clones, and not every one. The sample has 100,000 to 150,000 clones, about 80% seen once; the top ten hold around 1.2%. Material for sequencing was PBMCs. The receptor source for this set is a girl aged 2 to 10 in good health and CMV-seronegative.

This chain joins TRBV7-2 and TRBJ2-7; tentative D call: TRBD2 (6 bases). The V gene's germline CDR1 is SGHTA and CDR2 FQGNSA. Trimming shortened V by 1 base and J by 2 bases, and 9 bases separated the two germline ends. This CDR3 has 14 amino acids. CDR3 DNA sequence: TGTGCCAGCAGCTTAGGCGGGATCGCCTACGAGCAGTACTTC. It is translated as CASSLGGIAYEQYF.

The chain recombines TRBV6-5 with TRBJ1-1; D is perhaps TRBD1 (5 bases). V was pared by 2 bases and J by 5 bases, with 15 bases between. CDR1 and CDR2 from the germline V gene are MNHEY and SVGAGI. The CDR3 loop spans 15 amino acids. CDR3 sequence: CASSYEKAGGTEAFF. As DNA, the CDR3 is TGTGCCAGCAGTTACGAGAAGGCGGGGGGAACTGAAGCTTTCTTT.

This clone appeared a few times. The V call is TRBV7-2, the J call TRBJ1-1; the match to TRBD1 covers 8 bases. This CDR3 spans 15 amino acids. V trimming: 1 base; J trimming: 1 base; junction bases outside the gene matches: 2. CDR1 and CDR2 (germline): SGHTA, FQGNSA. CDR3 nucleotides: TGTGCCAGCAGCTTAGTAGGGACAGGGAACACTGAAGCTTTCTTT. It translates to CASSLVGTGNTEAFF.

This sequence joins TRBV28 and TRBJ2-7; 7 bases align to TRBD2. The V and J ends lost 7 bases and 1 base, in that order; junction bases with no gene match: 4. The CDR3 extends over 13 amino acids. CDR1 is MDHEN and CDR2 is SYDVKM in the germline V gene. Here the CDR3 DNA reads TGTGCCAGCAATAAAGCGGGGTCCTACGAGCAGTACTTC. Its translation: CASNKAGSYEQYF.

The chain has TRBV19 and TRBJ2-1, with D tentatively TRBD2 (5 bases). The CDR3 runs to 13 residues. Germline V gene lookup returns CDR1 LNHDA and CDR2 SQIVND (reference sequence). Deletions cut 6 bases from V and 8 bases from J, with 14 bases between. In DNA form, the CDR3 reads TGTGCCAGTAGGCCACGGGGAGCCCATGAGCAGTTCTTC. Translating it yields CASRPRGAHEQFF.

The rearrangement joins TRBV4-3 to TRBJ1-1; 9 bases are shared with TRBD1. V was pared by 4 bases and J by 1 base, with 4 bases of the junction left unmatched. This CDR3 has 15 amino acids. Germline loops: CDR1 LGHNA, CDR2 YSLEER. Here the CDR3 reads CASSPTGQGNTEAFF. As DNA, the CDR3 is TGCGCCAGCAGCCCTACGGGACAGGGGAACACTGAAGCTTTCTTT.

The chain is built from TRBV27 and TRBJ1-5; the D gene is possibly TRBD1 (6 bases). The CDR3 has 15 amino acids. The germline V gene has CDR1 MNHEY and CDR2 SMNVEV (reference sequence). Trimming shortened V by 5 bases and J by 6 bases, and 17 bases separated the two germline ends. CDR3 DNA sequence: TGTGCCAGCAGTGACACACAGGGATTTGGTCAGCCCCAGCATTTT. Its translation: CASSDTQGFGQPQHF.

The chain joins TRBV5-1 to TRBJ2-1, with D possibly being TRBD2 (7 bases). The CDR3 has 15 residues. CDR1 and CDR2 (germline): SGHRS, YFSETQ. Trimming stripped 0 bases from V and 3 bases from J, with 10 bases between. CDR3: CASSLAGGIYNEQFF. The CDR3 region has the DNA TGCGCCAGCAGCTTGGCGGGGGGCATCTACAATGAGCAGTTCTTC.

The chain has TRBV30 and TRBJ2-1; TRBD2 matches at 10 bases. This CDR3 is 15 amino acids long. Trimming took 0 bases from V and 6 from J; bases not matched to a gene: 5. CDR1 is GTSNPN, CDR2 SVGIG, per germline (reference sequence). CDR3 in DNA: TGTGCCTGGAGTGTTAACAGCGGGAGGGCCAATGAGCAGTTCTTC. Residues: CAWSVNSGRANEQFF.

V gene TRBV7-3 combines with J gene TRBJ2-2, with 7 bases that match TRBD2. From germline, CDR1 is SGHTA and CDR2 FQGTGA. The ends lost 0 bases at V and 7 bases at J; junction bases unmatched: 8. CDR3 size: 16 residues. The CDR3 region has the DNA TGTGCCAGCAGCTTAACTGGGAGGGCCCTCGGCGGGGAGCTGTTTTTT. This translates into CASSLTGRALGGELFF.

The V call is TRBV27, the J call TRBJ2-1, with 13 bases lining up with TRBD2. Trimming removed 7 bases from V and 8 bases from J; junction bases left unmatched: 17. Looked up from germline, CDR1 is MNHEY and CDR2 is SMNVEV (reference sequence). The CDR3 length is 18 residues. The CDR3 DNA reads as TGTGCCAGCACCTCATTACTACGACTAGCGGGGGGCGGCTATGAGCAGTTCTTC. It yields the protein CASTSLLRLAGGGYEQFF.

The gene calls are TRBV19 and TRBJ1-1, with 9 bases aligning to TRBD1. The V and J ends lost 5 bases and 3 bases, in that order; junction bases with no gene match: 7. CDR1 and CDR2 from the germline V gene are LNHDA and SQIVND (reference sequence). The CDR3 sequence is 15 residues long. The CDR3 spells CASSSTQGAYTEAFF. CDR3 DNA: TGTGCCAGTAGTTCTACACAGGGGGCATACACTGAAGCTTTCTTT.

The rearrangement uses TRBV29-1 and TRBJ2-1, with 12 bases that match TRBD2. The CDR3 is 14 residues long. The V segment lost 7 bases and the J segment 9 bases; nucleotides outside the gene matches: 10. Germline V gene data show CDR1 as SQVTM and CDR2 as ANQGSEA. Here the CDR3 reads CSARGLAGSPEQFF. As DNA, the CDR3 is TGCAGCGCTCGAGGACTAGCGGGATCTCCTGAGCAGTTCTTC.

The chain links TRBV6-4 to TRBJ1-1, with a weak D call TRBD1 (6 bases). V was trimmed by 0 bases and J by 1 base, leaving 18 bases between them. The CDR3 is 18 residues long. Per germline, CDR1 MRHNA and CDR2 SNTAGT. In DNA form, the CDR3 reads TGTGCCAGCAGTGACTCGATTTTGGTCTGGACAGAGAACACTGAAGCTTTCTTT. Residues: CASSDSILVWTENTEAFF.

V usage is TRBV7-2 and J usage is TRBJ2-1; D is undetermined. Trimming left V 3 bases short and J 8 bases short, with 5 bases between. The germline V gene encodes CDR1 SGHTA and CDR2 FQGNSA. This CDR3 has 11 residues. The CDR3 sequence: CASSFADEQFF. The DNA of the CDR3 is TGTGCCAGCAGCTTCGCGGATGAGCAGTTCTTC.

The CDR3 DNA reads as TGTGCCAGCAGCAAAGGGGGACAGGGGACGAATCAGCCCCAGCATTTT. This codes for CASSKGGQGTNQPQHF. This sequence joins TRBV21-1 and TRBJ1-5; whether TRBD1, the table's D call, matches the DNA was not checked. TRBV21-1 is designated a pseudogene. This CDR3 comprises 16 residues.

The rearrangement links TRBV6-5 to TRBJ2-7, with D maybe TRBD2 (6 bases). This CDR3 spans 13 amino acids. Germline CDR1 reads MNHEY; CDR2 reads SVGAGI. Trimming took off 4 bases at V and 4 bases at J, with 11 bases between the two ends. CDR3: CASSFRGGYEQYF. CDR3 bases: TGTGCCAGCAGTTTTCGGGGAGGATACGAGCAGTACTTC.

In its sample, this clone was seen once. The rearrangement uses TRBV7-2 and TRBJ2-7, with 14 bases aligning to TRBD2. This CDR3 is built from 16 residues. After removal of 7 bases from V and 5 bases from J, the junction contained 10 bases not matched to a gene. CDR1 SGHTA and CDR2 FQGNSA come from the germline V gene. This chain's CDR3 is CASNPGLAGGFHEQYF. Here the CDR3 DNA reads TGTGCCAGCAACCCCGGACTAGCGGGAGGCTTCCACGAGCAGTACTTC.

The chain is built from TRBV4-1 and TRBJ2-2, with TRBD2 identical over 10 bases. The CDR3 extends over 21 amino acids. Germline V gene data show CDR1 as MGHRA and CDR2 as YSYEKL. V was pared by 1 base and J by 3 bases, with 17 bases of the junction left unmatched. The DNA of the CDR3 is TGCGCCAGCAGCCAAGGCCCCTTTATAGCGGGAGGATCGGGGGACACCGGGGAGCTGTTTTTT. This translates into CASSQGPFIAGGSGDTGELFF.

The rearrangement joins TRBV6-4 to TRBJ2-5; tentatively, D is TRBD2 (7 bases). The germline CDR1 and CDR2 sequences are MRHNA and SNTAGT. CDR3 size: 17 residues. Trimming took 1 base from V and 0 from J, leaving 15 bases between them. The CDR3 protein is CASSDCKGGVYQETQYF. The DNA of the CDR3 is TGTGCCAGCAGTGACTGTAAAGGGGGGGTCTACCAAGAGACCCAGTACTTC.

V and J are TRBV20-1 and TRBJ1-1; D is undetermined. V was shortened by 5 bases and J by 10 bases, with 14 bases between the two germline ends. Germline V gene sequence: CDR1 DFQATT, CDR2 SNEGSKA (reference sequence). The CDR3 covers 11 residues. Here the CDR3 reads CSASQTDRAFF. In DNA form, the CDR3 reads TGCAGTGCTTCGCAAACAGATAGAGCTTTCTTT.

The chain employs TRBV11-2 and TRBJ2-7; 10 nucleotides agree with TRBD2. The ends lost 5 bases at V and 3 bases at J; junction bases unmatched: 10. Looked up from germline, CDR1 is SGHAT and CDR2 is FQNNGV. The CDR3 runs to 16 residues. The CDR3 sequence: CASSALAGGLFYEQYF. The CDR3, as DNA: TGTGCCAGCAGCGCTTTAGCGGGAGGCCTCTTCTACGAGCAGTACTTC.

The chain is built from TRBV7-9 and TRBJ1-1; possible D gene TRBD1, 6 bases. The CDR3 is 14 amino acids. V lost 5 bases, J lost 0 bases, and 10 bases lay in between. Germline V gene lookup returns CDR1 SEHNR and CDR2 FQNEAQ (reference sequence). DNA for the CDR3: TGTGCCAGCAGCCTCGGACAGTTGAACACTGAAGCTTTCTTT. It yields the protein CASSLGQLNTEAFF.

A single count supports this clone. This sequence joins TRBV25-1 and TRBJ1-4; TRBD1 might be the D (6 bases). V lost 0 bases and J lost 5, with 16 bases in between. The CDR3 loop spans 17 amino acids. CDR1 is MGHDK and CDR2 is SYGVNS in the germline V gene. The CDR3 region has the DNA TGTGCCAGCAGTGAATATGAGGGGGGGAGCCTAAATGAAAAACTGTTTTTT. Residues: CASSEYEGGSLNEKLFF.

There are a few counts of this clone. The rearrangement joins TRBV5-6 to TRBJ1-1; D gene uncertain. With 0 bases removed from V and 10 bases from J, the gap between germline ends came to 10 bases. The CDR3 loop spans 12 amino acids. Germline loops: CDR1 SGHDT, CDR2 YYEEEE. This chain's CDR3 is CASSLGSDGAFF. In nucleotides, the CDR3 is TGTGCCAGCAGCTTGGGGTCAGATGGAGCTTTCTTT.

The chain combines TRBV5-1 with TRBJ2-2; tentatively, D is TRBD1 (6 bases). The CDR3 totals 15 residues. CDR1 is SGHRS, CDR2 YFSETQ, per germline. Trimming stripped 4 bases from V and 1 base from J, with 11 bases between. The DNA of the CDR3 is TGCGCCAGCAGCCACAAACAGGGGAACACCGGGGAGCTGTTTTTT. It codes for CASSHKQGNTGELFF.

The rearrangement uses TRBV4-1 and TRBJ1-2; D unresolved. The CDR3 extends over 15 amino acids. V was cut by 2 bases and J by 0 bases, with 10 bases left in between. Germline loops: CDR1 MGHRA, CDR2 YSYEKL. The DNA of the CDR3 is TGCGCCAGCAGCCAAACACGTTCCTCTAACTATGGCTACACCTTC. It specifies CASSQTRSSNYGYTF.

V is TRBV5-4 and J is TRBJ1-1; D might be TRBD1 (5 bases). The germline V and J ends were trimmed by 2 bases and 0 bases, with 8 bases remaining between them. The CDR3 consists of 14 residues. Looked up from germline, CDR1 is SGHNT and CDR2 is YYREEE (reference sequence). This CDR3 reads CASSFDRLNTEAFF. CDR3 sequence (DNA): TGTGCCAGCAGCTTTGACAGATTGAACACTGAAGCTTTCTTT.

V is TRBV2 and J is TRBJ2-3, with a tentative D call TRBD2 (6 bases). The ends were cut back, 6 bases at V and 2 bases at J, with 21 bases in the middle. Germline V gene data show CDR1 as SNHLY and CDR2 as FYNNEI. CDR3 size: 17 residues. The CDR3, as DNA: TGTGCCAGCAGACACAGAGTCGGGAGCCAGTCCACAGATACGCAGTATTTT. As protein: CASRHRVGSQSTDTQYF.

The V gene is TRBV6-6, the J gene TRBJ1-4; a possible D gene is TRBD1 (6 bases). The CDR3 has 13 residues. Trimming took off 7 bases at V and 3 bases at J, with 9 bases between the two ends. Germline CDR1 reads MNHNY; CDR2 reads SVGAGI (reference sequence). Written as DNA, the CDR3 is TGTGCCAGCAACCCAGGGGCTAATGAAAAACTGTTTTTT. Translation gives CASNPGANEKLFF.

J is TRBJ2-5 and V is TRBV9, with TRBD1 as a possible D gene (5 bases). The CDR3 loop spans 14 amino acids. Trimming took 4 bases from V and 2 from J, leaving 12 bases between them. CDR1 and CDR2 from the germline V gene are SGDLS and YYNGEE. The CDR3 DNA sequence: TGTGCCAGCAGCCCGTCTGGGGCGCAAGAGACCCAGTACTTC. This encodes CASSPSGAQETQYF. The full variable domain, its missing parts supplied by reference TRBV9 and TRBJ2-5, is DSGVTQTPKHLITATGQRVTLRCSPRSGDLSVYWYQQSLDQGLQFLIQYYNGEERAKGNILERFSAQQFPDLHSELNLSSLELGDSALYFCASSPSGAQETQYFGPGTRLLVL.

DNA of the CDR3: TGTGCCACCAGCAGGTCGCGCCGTTATAGCAATCAGCCCCAGCATTTT. It translates to CATSRSRRYSNQPQHF. The chain is built from TRBV15 and TRBJ1-5, with D hard to call. Trimming took 3 bases from V and 0 from J, leaving 12 bases between them. CDR1 is LNHNV and CDR2 is YYDKDF in the germline V gene (reference sequence). The CDR3 consists of 16 residues. The whole variable domain, remainder taken from reference TRBV15 and TRBJ1-5, is DAMVIQNPRYQVTQFGKPVTLSCSQTLNHNVMYWYQQKSSQAPKLLFHYYDKDFNNEADTPDNFQSRRPNTSFCFLDIRSPGLGDTAMYLCATSRSRRYSNQPQHFGDGTRLSIL.